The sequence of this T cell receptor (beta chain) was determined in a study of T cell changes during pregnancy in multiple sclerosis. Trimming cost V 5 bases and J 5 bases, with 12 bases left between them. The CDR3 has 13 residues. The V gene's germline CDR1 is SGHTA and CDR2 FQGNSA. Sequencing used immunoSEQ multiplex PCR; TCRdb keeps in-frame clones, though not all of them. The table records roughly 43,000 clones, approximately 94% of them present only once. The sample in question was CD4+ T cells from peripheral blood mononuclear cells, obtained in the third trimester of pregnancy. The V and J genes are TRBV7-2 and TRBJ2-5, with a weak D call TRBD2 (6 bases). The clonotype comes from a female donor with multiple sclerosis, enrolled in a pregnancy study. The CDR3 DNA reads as TGTGCCAGCAGCCTCCTTGGGGGGGAGACCCAGTACTTC. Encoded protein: CASSLLGGETQYF.